The sequence of this TCR beta chain was determined in a study of T cells in localized non-small cell lung cancer. This clone has just a few counts. The repertoire was sequenced with immunoSEQ multiplex PCR; TCRdb's copy has only in-frame clones and lacks some. The table has approximately 45,000 clones, roughly nine tenths seen once. The receptor was isolated from a man aged 35 to 69 with stage II lung adenocarcinoma. Sequences were derived from PBMCs, sampled before any cancer treatment.

The CDR3 loop is CAISEGAEGNQPQHF. In nucleotides, the CDR3 is TGTGCCATCAGTGAAGGGGCCGAAGGCAATCAGCCCCAGCATTTT. The rearrangement joins TRBV10-3 to TRBJ1-5, with D possibly matching TRBD1 (5 bases). This CDR3 is 15 amino acids long. Trimming removed 3 bases at V and 2 bases at J, with 11 bases between. Germline V gene sequence: CDR1 ENHRY, CDR2 SYGVKD.